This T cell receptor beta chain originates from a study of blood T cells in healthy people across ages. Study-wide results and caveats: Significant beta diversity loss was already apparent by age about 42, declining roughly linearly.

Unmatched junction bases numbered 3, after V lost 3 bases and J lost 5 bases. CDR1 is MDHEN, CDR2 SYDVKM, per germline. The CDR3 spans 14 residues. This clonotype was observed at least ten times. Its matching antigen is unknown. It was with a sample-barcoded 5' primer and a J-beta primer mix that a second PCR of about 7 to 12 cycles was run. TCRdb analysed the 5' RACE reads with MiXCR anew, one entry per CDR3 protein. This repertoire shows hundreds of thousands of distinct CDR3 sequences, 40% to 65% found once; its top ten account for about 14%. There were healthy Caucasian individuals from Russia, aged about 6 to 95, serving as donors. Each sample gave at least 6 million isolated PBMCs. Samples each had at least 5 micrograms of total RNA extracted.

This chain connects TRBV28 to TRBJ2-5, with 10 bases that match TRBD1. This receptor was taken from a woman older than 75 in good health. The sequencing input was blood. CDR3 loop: CASSLRQGAETQYF. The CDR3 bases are TGTGCCAGCAGTTTGAGACAGGGGGCTGAGACCCAGTACTTC.